This TCR beta chain is drawn from a study of blood T cell repertoires in COVID-19. Overall study: Whether acute or convalescent, the COVID-19 samples came from the United States, Italy and Spain.

This CDR3 has 15 residues. Germline values: CDR1 MNHEY, CDR2 SVGEGT. The junction had 11 bases not matched to a gene; V was cut back by 5 bases and J by 10 bases. Libraries were prepared by immunoSEQ multiplex PCR; TCRdb keeps only in-frame clonotypes and omits some of them. The table lists roughly 190,000 clones, about nine tenths of them singletons. The chain uses TRBV6-2 or TRBV6-3 and TRBJ1-6; TRBD1 aligns across 7 bases. Sequenced: peripheral blood. This sequence was found in a man between 25 and 39 years old with acute or convalescent COVID-19. CDR3 protein: CASSDPTGARSPLHF. CDR3 DNA: TGTGCCAGCAGTGACCCTACAGGGGCGCGGTCACCCCTCCACTTT.